This T cell receptor beta chain was recorded in a study of control samples from healthy donors and cancer patients. The V and J ends lost 8 bases and 7 bases, in that order; junction bases with no gene match: 13. Looked up from germline, CDR1 is SQVTM and CDR2 is ANQGSEA. The CDR3 covers 13 residues. Measured with immunoSEQ multiplex PCR; TCRdb has only the in-frame clones, and not every one. The sample consists of tens of thousands of clones, approximately 80% of them appearing once. The rearrangement links TRBV29-1 to TRBJ2-5; TRBD2 matches at 7 bases. The sequence was collected from a man between 25 and 39 years old in good health. Sample: blood. CDR3 sequence: CSLIPWGGTTQYF. DNA of the CDR3: TGCAGCCTAATCCCTTGGGGGGGAACGACCCAGTACTTC.